The present T cell receptor (beta chain) was sequenced within a study of T cells after yellow fever vaccination (dated by TCRdb to about 2019). For the wider study: The SMART-Seq v4 Ultra Low Input RNA kit was used to prepare libraries from fractions with low cell numbers. The cohort comprised two healthy male donors, one aged 18 to 30 and one aged 30 to 39 years. To follow T-cell clones before and after primary and booster YFV17D yellow fever vaccination, bulk TCR alpha and beta repertoires were sequenced over time. Blood was collected at multiple timepoints before and after primary and secondary immunization, and bulk PBMC replicates and cell subsets were isolated. Results and caveats for the whole study, not just this receptor: The study included only two donors, which limits how far the findings can be generalized. A small fraction of clonotypes showed up in both the CD4 and CD8 compartments, probably as a result of convergent recombination. Compared with the primary T-cell response, the secondary T-cell response was faster but weaker, reaching its peak on day 5 rather than on day 15. Computational filtering was required because FACS-sorted repertoires could contain abundant contaminating clonotypes from the bulk population. Most clones expanded after primary vaccination were re-detected after the booster (around 96% of CD4 and around 88% of CD8), suggesting broad memory maintenance.

Explained via the paper, the treatment or condition label denotes: live attenuated yellow fever vaccine strain. PBMCs were isolated from peripheral blood using a standard Ficoll-Paque protocol. Dynabeads CD4 and CD8 positive selection kits were used to isolate the CD4 and CD8 T-cell fractions. TriZol was used to extract RNA from bulk PBMCs, CD4 and CD8 fractions, and dextramer-positive and dextramer-negative fractions. To note about this clonotype: No cognate antigen has been identified for it. Base qualities are not provided; no much larger clone lies one nucleotide away.

Sequencing took place on an Illumina NovaSeq 6000. Synthesis of TCR cDNA relied on 5'RACE template switching, a step that introduced a universal primer site along with unique molecular identifiers. cDNA synthesis was primed from both the TCR alpha and TCR beta constant segments. Two PCR steps were used to amplify libraries, with sample barcodes and sequencing adapters being added in the second step. Sequencing of libraries was done on Illumina HiSeq 2500 (2x100 bp) or NovaSeq (2x150 bp). In the authors' own workflow: Demultiplexing of reads and collapsing into UMI consensus sequences were performed with MIGEC, and V(D)J alignment was carried out with MiXCR. Clonotypes responding to the vaccine were identified with edgeR on replicate PBMC samples, with the criteria of FDR below 0.01 and a log2 fold change above 5 up to day 15. Each bulk clonotype received a CD4 or CD8 identity based on whether the sequenced CD4 or CD8 repertoire contained that clonotype at higher abundance. The public reads were run again by TCRdb, first through fastp at Q25 and then through MiXCR, and only productive beta chains were kept. CDR3 protein sequences are deduplicated, and each keeps its most common genes and DNA. TCRdb, not the authors, supplied the V and J calls. This sample holds 200,000 to 250,000 distinct CDR3 sequences; about 3% were observed only once. The ten biggest clones cover around 3.3% of the sample.

The cysteine opens and the phenylalanine closes a CDR3 of 15 amino acids. This entry keeps only the CDR3 DNA: 45 bases, framed from base 1. Trimming takes 6 bases off V and 0 bases off J; junction bases not matched to a gene: 5. The germline V gene sets CDR1 to MNHEY and CDR2 to SVGAGI. The TCR originated in a man younger than 30 who received the YFV17D yellow fever vaccine. Material: CD4+ T cells sorted from PBMCs, obtained 10 days after the yellow fever booster vaccination. The chain uses TRBV6-5 and TRBJ1-5, with 7 central nucleotides matching TRBD1. The CDR3 reads CASRSTGDSNQPQHF. The nucleotide sequence reads TGTGCCAGCAGGTCCACAGGGGATAGCAATCAGCCCCAGCATTTT.